This T cell receptor beta chain was profiled in a study of human T cells and chemical hapten exposure. This clonotype was counted between two and nine times. Each CDR3 protein is one row after TCRdb ran MiXCR on the 5' RACE reads. The data show tens of thousands of distinct CDR3 sequences, about 8.4% seen once. Total RNA was extracted from unfractionated whole blood. The sequence was collected from a male donor in good health.

CDR3 in amino acids: CSVAGDTQYF. The DNA for the CDR3 is TGCAGCGTTGCGGGGGATACGCAGTATTTT. The chain recombines TRBV29-1 with TRBJ2-3; tentatively, D is TRBD2 (5 bases). CDR1 SQVTM and CDR2 ANQGSEA come from the germline V gene. V lost 4 bases and J 6 bases, leaving 5 bases between the germline ends. The CDR3 extends over 10 amino acids.